The next 13 T cell receptor beta chains were all read from a single sample in a study of cytomegalovirus exposure and HLA in healthy donors. Vbeta (60) and Jbeta (13) primers were used in the PCR. Assay used: immunoSEQ multiplex PCR; TCRdb lists only in-frame clones, some missing. Its clone listing holds approximately 110,000 clones. Source material: PBMCs. These TCRs come from a man in his forties in good health and CMV-seronegative.

The chain uses TRBV11-3 and TRBJ1-1; a possible D gene is TRBD1 (5 bases). This CDR3 has 17 amino acids. V shed 0 bases and J shed 1 base, with 15 bases lying between them. In germline, CDR1 is SGHNT, CDR2 YENEEA. The CDR3 protein is CASSLDLQGLGNTEAFF. The CDR3 nucleotides read TGTGCCAGCAGCTTAGATCTGCAGGGATTAGGGAACACTGAAGCTTTCTTT.

The chain has TRBV7-6 and TRBJ1-1; 7 bases agree with TRBD1. Germline V gives CDR1 SGHVS, CDR2 FNYEAQ. The length of the CDR3 is 15 residues. The J segment lost 0 bases and the V segment lost 5 bases, leaving 6 bases of the junction unmatched. DNA for the CDR3: TGTGCCAGCAGCGCGTCCGGGACAGTGAACACTGAAGCTTTCTTT. Amino acid sequence: CASSASGTVNTEAFF.

V is TRBV6-5 and J is TRBJ2-5; 12 bases map to TRBD2. Per the germline V gene, CDR1 is MNHEY and CDR2 is SVGAGI. The CDR3 is 14 residues long. V shed 6 bases and J 11 bases; nucleotides not matched to a gene: 10. The CDR3 loop reads CASRLAGGSLEQYF. CDR3 nucleotide sequence: TGTGCCAGCAGACTAGCGGGAGGATCCCTGGAGCAGTACTTC.

V gene TRBV6-1 combines with J gene TRBJ1-2, with D maybe TRBD1 (5 bases). CDR3 length: 13 residues. Germline values: CDR1 MNHNS, CDR2 SASEGT. V was trimmed by 6 bases and J by 2 bases, leaving 10 bases between them. The CDR3 loop is CASRAPGNYGYTF. The CDR3, as DNA: TGTGCCAGCAGGGCCCCAGGGAACTATGGCTACACCTTC.

The V gene is TRBV5-6, the J gene TRBJ2-7; 9 nucleotides align to TRBD1. The CDR3 consists of 15 residues. CDR1 is SGHDT, CDR2 YYEEEE, per germline. V shed 3 bases, J shed 2 bases, and the junction held 6 bases outside the gene matches. The CDR3 DNA is TGTGCCAGCAGCTACCGGGACAGGGTCCCCTACGAGCAGTACTTC. Its translation is CASSYRDRVPYEQYF. Using reference TRBV5-6 and TRBJ2-7 for the parts outside the CDR3, the full variable domain is DAGVTQSPTHLIKTRGQQVTLRCSPKSGHDTVSWYQQALGQGPQFIFQYYEEEERQRGNFPDRFSGHQFPNYSSELNVNALLLGDSALYLCASSYRDRVPYEQYFGPGTRLTVT.

The chain is built from TRBV5-5 and TRBJ2-1; 14 positions match TRBD2. Germline V CDR1 and CDR2: SGHKS, YYEKEE (reference sequence). The trim removed 3 bases at V and 5 bases at J, leaving 13 bases unmatched. The CDR3 runs 19 residues. CDR3 bases: TGTGCCAGCAGCTCCCCGGGACTAGCGGGAGTAGGGTTTAACAATGAGCAGTTCTTC. Translated, it gives CASSSPGLAGVGFNNEQFF.

This chain joins TRBV29-1 and TRBJ1-1; 8 bases are a match to TRBD1. The V segment lost 5 bases and the J segment 4 bases; nucleotides outside the gene matches: 9. The CDR3 loop spans 14 amino acids. Germline loops: CDR1 SQVTM, CDR2 ANQGSEA. CDR3 in DNA: TGCAGCGTTAGTCAGGGGGCATGGGGCACTGAAGCTTTCTTT. It specifies CSVSQGAWGTEAFF.

The CDR3, as DNA: TGTGCCAGCAATTTAGGGACAGGGGATGGCTACACCTTC. Its translation: CASNLGTGDGYTF. This chain joins TRBV6-1 and TRBJ1-2, with TRBD1 identical over 10 bases. After removal of 7 bases from V and 6 bases from J, the junction contained 5 bases not matched to a gene. CDR3 length: 13 amino acids. CDR1 and CDR2 (germline): MNHNS, SASEGT.

The chain has TRBV6-5 and TRBJ2-7, with 11 bases matching TRBD2. V lost 5 bases and J lost 4; bases outside the gene matches: 1. Looked up from germline, CDR1 is MNHEY and CDR2 is SVGAGI. CDR3 length: 13 residues. CDR3 bases: TGTGCCAGCAGTCGGACTAGCGGGTACGAGCAGTACTTC. Residues: CASSRTSGYEQYF.

The chain couples TRBV2 to TRBJ1-5; D gene ambiguous. This CDR3 has 15 residues. Looked up from germline, CDR1 is SNHLY and CDR2 is FYNNEI. Between the trimmed V and J ends, which lost 2 bases and 0 bases, there was a span of 8 bases. The CDR3 reads CASSEWSGSNQPQHF. The CDR3 DNA reads as TGTGCCAGCAGTGAATGGAGTGGTAGCAATCAGCCCCAGCATTTT. The variable domain in full, completed from reference TRBV2 and TRBJ1-5, reads EPEVTQTPSHQVTQMGQEVILRCVPISNHLYFYWYRQILGQKVEFLVSFYNNEISEKSEIFDDQFSVERPDGSNFTLKIRSTKLEDSAMYFCASSEWSGSNQPQHFGDGTRLSIL.

The V call is TRBV30, the J call TRBJ2-3, with TRBD2 identical over 8 bases. The ends lost 5 bases at V and 0 bases at J; junction bases unmatched: 7. Germline V CDR1 and CDR2: GTSNPN, SVGIG (reference sequence). The CDR3 length is 15 residues. The CDR3 nucleotides are TGTGCCTGGGGAAAGCGGGAGAGTAGCACAGATACGCAGTATTTT. Translated, it gives CAWGKRESSTDTQYF.

The V call is TRBV5-1, the J call TRBJ2-3; 9 nucleotides line up with TRBD2. CDR3 length: 16 amino acids. Per germline, CDR1 SGHRS and CDR2 YFSETQ. J was trimmed by 0 bases and V by 4 bases; bases with no gene match: 6. The CDR3 sequence is CASSRQTSGSTDTQYF. The CDR3, as DNA: TGCGCCAGCAGCCGCCAGACTAGCGGAAGCACAGATACGCAGTATTTT. The full variable domain, its missing parts supplied by reference TRBV5-1 and TRBJ2-3, is KAGVTQTPRYLIKTRGQQVTLSCSPISGHRSVSWYQQTPGQGLQFLFEYFSETQRNKGNFPGRFSGRQFSNSRSEMNVSTLELGDSALYLCASSRQTSGSTDTQYFGPGTRLTVL.

For this clone: Other nucleotide sequences from this sample produce the same CDR3. The chain links TRBV29-1 to TRBJ2-3; 7 nucleotides line up with TRBD1. The ends lost 3 bases at V and 3 bases at J; junction bases unmatched: 6. CDR3 size: 14 residues. Germline V gene lookup returns CDR1 SQVTM and CDR2 ANQGSEA. The CDR3 DNA follows: TGCAGCGTTGAGTCGCTGACAGGGACAGATACGCAGTATTTT. This codes for CSVESLTGTDTQYF.